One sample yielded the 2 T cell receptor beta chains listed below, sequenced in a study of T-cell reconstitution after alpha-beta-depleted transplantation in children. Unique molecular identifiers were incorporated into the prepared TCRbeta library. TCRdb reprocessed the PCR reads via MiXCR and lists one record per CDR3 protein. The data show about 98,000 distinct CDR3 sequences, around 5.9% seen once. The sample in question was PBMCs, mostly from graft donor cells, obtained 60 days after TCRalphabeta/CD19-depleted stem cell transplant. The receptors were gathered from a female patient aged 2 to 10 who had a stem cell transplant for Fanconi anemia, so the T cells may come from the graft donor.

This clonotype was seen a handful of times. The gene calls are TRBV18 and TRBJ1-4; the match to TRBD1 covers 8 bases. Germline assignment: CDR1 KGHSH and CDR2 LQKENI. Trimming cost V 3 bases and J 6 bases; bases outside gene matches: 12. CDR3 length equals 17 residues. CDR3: CASSPNRDRPLDEKLFF. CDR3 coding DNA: TGTGCCAGCTCACCCAACCGGGACAGGCCCCTCGATGAAAAACTGTTTTTT.

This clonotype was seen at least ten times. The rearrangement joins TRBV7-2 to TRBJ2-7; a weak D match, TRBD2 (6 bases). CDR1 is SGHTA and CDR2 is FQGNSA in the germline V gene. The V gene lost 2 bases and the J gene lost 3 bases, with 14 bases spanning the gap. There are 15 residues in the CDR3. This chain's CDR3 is CASSLIQVGGYEQYF. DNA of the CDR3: TGTGCCAGCAGCTTAATTCAGGTCGGGGGCTACGAGCAGTACTTC.